One sample yielded the 3 T cell receptor beta chains listed below, sequenced in a study of T cell repertoires in ileal Crohn's disease (dated by TCRdb to the late 2010s). According to the study, the label for this sample's time point signals: neoterminal ileum biopsy at postoperative endoscopy, about 6 months after surgery. Library prep was done by the immunoSEQ multiplex PCR assay. TCRdb mirrors the immuneACCESS table, restricted to in-frame sequences. Some clones are absent from its copies; in checked studies, under half trace to an unresolved V gene, and the reason for the others is unknown. Here the sample has some 60,000 clones; less than 90% occur a single time. Together, the top ten hold about 1.9% of the sample. The material sequenced was ileal tissue. Source of these receptors: an adult with Crohn's disease.

The CDR3 reads CASSSQVTTEAFF. CDR3 in DNA: TGCGCCAGCAGTTCTCAGGTGACCACTGAAGCTTTCTTT. This sequence joins TRBV10-2 and TRBJ1-1; D remains ambiguous. Germline V lookup: CDR1 WSHSY, CDR2 SAAADI. Trimming shortened V by 5 bases and J by 4 bases, and 11 bases separated the two germline ends. The CDR3 has 13 amino acids.

This chain uses TRBV29-1 with TRBJ1-1; 7 bases fit TRBD1. The V segment lost 7 bases and the J segment 5 bases; nucleotides outside the gene matches: 16. This CDR3 comprises 15 residues. From germline, CDR1 is SQVTM and CDR2 ANQGSEA. In DNA form, the CDR3 reads TGCAGCGCCAGGTCAGGGGGTACGGGTAGGACTGAAGCTTTCTTT. It translates to CSARSGGTGRTEAFF.

The genes are TRBV5-6 and TRBJ2-6, with D hard to call. The CDR3 is 15 residues long. The germline V gene has CDR1 SGHDT and CDR2 YYEEEE. V lost 5 bases, J lost 3 bases, and 12 bases lay in between. CDR3 in DNA: TGTGCCAGCAGGAGACTGGGTGGTGGGGCCAACGTCCTGACTTTC. It codes for CASRRLGGGANVLTF. Based on the CDR3 plus reference TRBV5-6 and TRBJ2-6, the full variable domain is DAGVTQSPTHLIKTRGQQVTLRCSPKSGHDTVSWYQQALGQGPQFIFQYYEEEERQRGNFPDRFSGHQFPNYSSELNVNALLLGDSALYLCASRRLGGGANVLTFGAGSRLTVL.